These 25 T cell receptor beta chains share one sample of origin, sequenced in a study of cytomegalovirus exposure and HLA in healthy donors. Sequencing was performed with immunoSEQ multiplex PCR; in TCRdb, only in-frame clones are kept and a portion is missing. Altogether roughly 220,000 clones are present, over 80% being singletons, with the ten largest covering around an eighth. Sequenced input: PBMCs. Every receptor here comes from a woman aged 25 to 39 in good health and CMV-seropositive.

This clone was observed a single time. At one boundary the junction diverges from the germline segment, which might be a read error. The rearrangement links TRBV10-3 to TRBJ2-7; 16 nucleotides match TRBD2. The CDR3 runs to 21 residues. Germline values: CDR1 ENHRY, CDR2 SYGVKD. The CDR3: CAISESPGTSGRAFSSYEQYF. In DNA, the CDR3 is TGTGCCATCAGCGAGTCACCCGGGACTAGCGGGAGGGCCTTCAGCTCCTACGAGCAGTACTTC.

The chain joins TRBV4-1 to TRBJ2-5; 7 bases are a match to TRBD1. J was trimmed by 5 bases and V by 6 bases; bases with no gene match: 12. The CDR3 has 15 residues. The germline V gene has CDR1 MGHRA and CDR2 YSYEKL. CDR3 sequence: CASSYTGVRGETQYF. The CDR3 DNA is TGCGCCAGCAGTTACACAGGGGTTAGGGGGGAGACCCAGTACTTC.

The genes are TRBV11-2 and TRBJ1-2, with D perhaps matching TRBD1 (6 bases). Germline-derived CDR1 and CDR2 are SGHAT and FQNNGV. V lost 4 bases and J lost 4, with 16 bases in between. The CDR3 consists of 15 residues. The DNA for the CDR3 is TGTGCCAGCAGCTCCTCCGGGACAAATCTCTATGGCTACACCTTC. Translated: CASSSSGTNLYGYTF.

This clone was detected only a few times. This chain uses TRBV10-1 with TRBJ1-2; D may be TRBD1 (6 bases). V lost 6 bases and J lost 3, with 11 bases in between. Germline V gene lookup returns CDR1 WNHNN and CDR2 SYGVQD (reference sequence). This CDR3 has 13 amino acids. The CDR3 protein is CASSPRGDYGYTF. DNA for the CDR3: TGCGCCAGCAGCCCGAGGGGGGACTATGGCTACACCTTC.

The chain has TRBV13 and TRBJ2-1; 13 bases match TRBD2. This CDR3 has 19 residues. Germline V gene data show CDR1 as PRHDT and CDR2 as FYEKMQ (reference sequence). Trimming at V came to 2 bases and at J to 4 bases, leaving 11 bases not matched to a gene. CDR3 loop: CASSLSGLAGDSLYNEQFF. DNA for the CDR3: TGTGCCAGCAGCTTAAGTGGACTAGCGGGAGACTCCCTTTACAATGAGCAGTTCTTC.

In its sample, this clone was seen a few times. V usage is TRBV10-3 and J usage is TRBJ1-5, with D uncertain. CDR3 size: 13 residues. CDR1 ENHRY and CDR2 SYGVKD come from the germline V gene. V lost 2 bases, J lost 7 bases, and 9 bases lay in between. The CDR3 sequence: CAISERESQPQHF. The CDR3 DNA follows: TGTGCCATCAGTGAGAGGGAAAGCCAGCCCCAGCATTTT.

The chain combines TRBV7-6 with TRBJ2-2; 11 bases align to TRBD1. This CDR3 spans 17 amino acids. The germline V gene encodes CDR1 SGHVS and CDR2 FNYEAQ. Unmatched junction bases numbered 11, after V lost 6 bases and J lost 5 bases. CDR3 sequence (DNA): TGTGCCAGCAGACCCGGGACAGGGGGTCTGCTGACCGGGGAGCTGTTTTTT. As protein: CASRPGTGGLLTGELFF.

In this sample, this clone turned up once. This chain uses TRBV6-6 with TRBJ1-2; the match to TRBD1 covers 8 bases. The CDR3 is made up of 14 amino acids. From germline, CDR1 is MNHNY and CDR2 SVGAGI (reference sequence). J was trimmed by 4 bases and V by 6 bases; bases with no gene match: 7. CDR3 DNA: TGTGCCAGCAGCAGGACAGGGAATTCCTATGGCTACACCTTC. Amino acid sequence: CASSRTGNSYGYTF.

The V call is TRBV5-1, the J call TRBJ1-2; D gene unclear. Per the germline V gene, CDR1 is SGHRS and CDR2 is YFSETQ. The V and J ends lost 3 bases and 8 bases respectively, with 17 bases between them. The CDR3 totals 14 residues. The CDR3: CASSWTDETRGYTF. As DNA, the CDR3 is TGCGCCAGCAGCTGGACCGACGAGACTCGAGGCTACACCTTC.

This clone was recorded a few times. The chain links TRBV30 to TRBJ1-5; possible D gene TRBD1, 5 bases. Germline lookup yields CDR1 GTSNPN and CDR2 SVGIG (reference sequence). V was clipped by 2 bases and J by 9 bases, with 14 bases between them. The CDR3 covers 13 residues. CDR3 residues: CAWSSGAARPQHF. The CDR3 DNA reads as TGTGCCTGGAGTAGCGGGGCGGCGAGGCCCCAGCATTTT.

This rearrangement joins TRBV19 to TRBJ2-7, with TRBD2 identical over 9 bases. The CDR3 is 15 residues long. Germline V CDR1 and CDR2: LNHDA, SQIVND (reference sequence). V trimming: 6 bases; J trimming: 4 bases; junction bases outside the gene matches: 10. For the CDR3, the DNA is TGTGCCAGTAGCCTGGAGAGCGGGAGGATTTACGAGCAGTACTTC. Amino acid sequence: CASSLESGRIYEQYF.

The chain joins TRBV19 to TRBJ1-1, with D unresolved. This CDR3 comprises 14 residues. The germline gives CDR1 LNHDA, CDR2 SQIVND (reference sequence). Trimming cost V 1 base and J 7 bases, with 13 bases left between them. The CDR3 DNA follows: TGTGCCAGTAGTATAGGTTCCTCGGCAGGTGAAGCTTTCTTT. Translated, it gives CASSIGSSAGEAFF.

The CDR3 DNA follows: TGTGCCAGCAGCGCCATGGTACAAGCCTCGGAAGCTTTCTTT. Protein product: CASSAMVQASEAFF. The chain joins TRBV9 to TRBJ1-1; no clear D. Germline V gives CDR1 SGDLS, CDR2 YYNGEE. This CDR3 is 14 amino acids long. The ends were cut back, 3 bases at V and 8 bases at J, with 17 bases in the middle. Full variable domain (remainder filled in from reference TRBV9 and TRBJ1-1): DSGVTQTPKHLITATGQRVTLRCSPRSGDLSVYWYQQSLDQGLQFLIQYYNGEERAKGNILERFSAQQFPDLHSELNLSSLELGDSALYFCASSAMVQASEAFFGQGTRLTVV.

V is TRBV5-4 and J is TRBJ2-7; 7 bases are shared with TRBD2. The CDR3 is 14 residues long. Per the germline V gene, CDR1 is SGHNT and CDR2 is YYREEE (reference sequence). V dropped 2 bases and J dropped 0; count of bases not matched to a gene: 2. In DNA form, the CDR3 reads TGTGCCAGCAGCTTCGGGGGGACCTCCTACGAGCAGTACTTC. Translation gives CASSFGGTSYEQYF. Using reference TRBV5-4 and TRBJ2-7 for the parts outside the CDR3, the full variable domain is ETGVTQSPTHLIKTRGQQVTLRCSSQSGHNTVSWYQQALGQGPQFIFQYYREEENGRGNFPPRFSGLQFPNYSSELNVNALELDDSALYLCASSFGGTSYEQYFGPGTRLTVT.

The genes are TRBV13 and TRBJ2-2, with D maybe TRBD2 (5 bases). Germline V lookup: CDR1 PRHDT, CDR2 FYEKMQ (reference sequence). Trimming took 3 bases from V and 9 from J, leaving 8 bases between them. The length of the CDR3 is 12 residues. This chain's CDR3 is CASSFGGWELFF. In nucleotides, the CDR3 is TGTGCCAGCAGCTTCGGCGGGTGGGAGCTGTTTTTT.

This clone has a handful of counts. The chain links TRBV29-1 to TRBJ1-1; D is unresolved. The CDR3 has 12 amino acids. Germline V CDR1 and CDR2: SQVTM, ANQGSEA. V was clipped by 4 bases and J by 0 bases, with 6 bases between them. In DNA, the CDR3 is TGCAGCGTTGGTTTTATGAACACTGAAGCTTTCTTT. This sequence encodes CSVGFMNTEAFF.

The rearrangement uses TRBV28 and TRBJ1-5; 7 bases are shared with TRBD1. The J segment lost 1 base and the V segment lost 10 bases, leaving 7 bases of the junction unmatched. The CDR3 spans 14 residues. Per germline, CDR1 MDHEN and CDR2 SYDVKM. The CDR3 sequence is CATRQGLSNQPQHF. In DNA, the CDR3 is TGTGCCACCCGACAGGGATTGAGCAATCAGCCCCAGCATTTT.

The gene calls are TRBV10-3 and TRBJ2-1; D perhaps matches TRBD1 (5 bases). This CDR3 has 14 residues. Trimming stripped 3 bases from V and 5 bases from J, with 11 bases between. Germline CDR1 is ENHRY and CDR2 is SYGVKD. This CDR3 is CAISDGDSHNEQFF. For the CDR3, the DNA is TGTGCCATCAGTGATGGAGACAGCCACAATGAGCAGTTCTTC.

This chain uses TRBV28 with TRBJ2-7; the D gene could be TRBD1 or TRBD2 (5 bases each). The CDR3 has 18 amino acids. Germline V gene data show CDR1 as MDHEN and CDR2 as SYDVKM. V was cut by 8 bases and J by 4 bases, with 30 bases left in between. CDR3 sequence reads: CASGPRALGRRLVYEQYF. Here the CDR3 DNA reads TGTGCCAGCGGTCCGAGGGCCCTGGGACGCCGGTTGGTGTACGAGCAGTACTTC. Filled out from reference TRBV28 and TRBJ2-7, the complete variable domain reads DVKVTQSSRYLVKRTGEKVFLECVQDMDHENMFWYRQDPGLGLRLIYFSYDVKMKEKGDIPEGYSVSREKKERFSLILESASTNQTSMYLCASGPRALGRRLVYEQYFGPGTRLTVT.

The chain has TRBV7-3 and TRBJ2-7, with 9 bases lining up with TRBD1. Germline V gene sequence: CDR1 SGHTA, CDR2 FQGTGA. Losses at the gene ends were 4 bases for V and 4 bases for J; bases not matched to a gene: 5. The CDR3 has 14 amino acids. DNA for the CDR3: TGTGCCAGCAGCTCACAGGGGGCCTTTTACGAGCAGTACTTC. Its protein is CASSSQGAFYEQYF.

The chain has TRBV5-1 and TRBJ2-1; 13 positions agree with TRBD2. The ends lost 2 bases at V and 7 bases at J; junction bases unmatched: 3. Germline CDR1 is SGHRS and CDR2 is YFSETQ. This CDR3 region has 15 residues. Written as DNA, the CDR3 is TGCGCCAGCAGCTTCGGGACTAGCGGGAATAATGAGCAGTTCTTC. It is translated as CASSFGTSGNNEQFF.

There are many counts of this clone. The gene calls are TRBV6-4 and TRBJ2-1; TRBD2 agrees at 10 bases. The CDR3 spans 15 residues. V shed 4 bases, J shed 3 bases, and the junction held 3 bases outside the gene matches. Germline V CDR1 and CDR2: MRHNA, SNTAGT. CDR3 DNA: TGTGCCAGCAGTGGGACTAGCGGAGACTACAATGAGCAGTTCTTC. As protein: CASSGTSGDYNEQFF.

The chain uses TRBV10-3 and TRBJ1-2; D is unclear. V gave up 7 bases and J gave up 0 bases, with 12 bases separating them. Germline V CDR1 and CDR2: ENHRY, SYGVKD. The CDR3 is 14 amino acids. The CDR3 DNA follows: TGTGCCATCACCTCGACGGTAGCTAACTATGGCTACACCTTC. Protein product: CAITSTVANYGYTF.

This chain joins TRBV10-1 and TRBJ1-1, with D possibly matching TRBD1 (6 bases). The V and J ends lost 3 bases and 6 bases respectively, with 11 bases between them. Germline V CDR1 and CDR2: WNHNN, SYGVQD (reference sequence). This CDR3 contains 13 residues. The CDR3, as DNA: TGCGCCAGCAGTGAATGGGGGCAAGCTGAAGCTTTCTTT. Amino acids: CASSEWGQAEAFF.

The chain has TRBV28 and TRBJ1-2; the D gene is possibly TRBD1 (5 bases). There are 14 residues in the CDR3. V gave up 2 bases and J gave up 7 bases, with 14 bases separating them. Germline loops: CDR1 MDHEN, CDR2 SYDVKM. In DNA, the CDR3 is TGTGCCAGCAGTTTAGAGGATGGGCAGGGTGGCTACACCTTC. Protein: CASSLEDGQGGYTF.